These 18 T cell receptor beta chains originate from one sample sequenced in a study of blood T cell repertoires in COVID-19. The protocol was immunoSEQ multiplex PCR, while the TCRdb copy is restricted to in-frame clones and leaves out a portion. The sample carries 150,000 to 200,000 clones, approximately 85% recorded once. Sequencing was performed on peripheral blood. These receptors came from a man aged 60 to 75 with acute or convalescent COVID-19.

The J gene is TRBJ2-7, the V gene TRBV10-3; the match to TRBD2 covers 8 bases. The CDR3 sequence is 15 residues long. The junction had 4 bases not matched to a gene; V was cut back by 0 bases and J by 3 bases. Germline CDR1 is ENHRY and CDR2 is SYGVKD. CDR3 coding DNA: TGTGCCATCAGTGAGTCGAGCGGGAGTAGCTACGAGCAGTACTTC. This gives the protein CAISESSGSSYEQYF.

The chain links TRBV7-9 to TRBJ2-3; 9 bases fit TRBD2. V gave up 1 base and J gave up 4 bases; unmatched junction bases: 12. The germline CDR1 and CDR2 sequences are SEHNR and FQNEAQ (reference sequence). CDR3 length: 18 residues. The CDR3 is CASSLEGGGRALADTQYF. The CDR3 coding sequence is TGTGCCAGCAGCTTAGAAGGGGGCGGGAGGGCCCTCGCAGATACGCAGTATTTT.

The chain joins TRBV21-1 to TRBJ2-4; the table's D call TRBD1 went unverified against the DNA. TRBV21-1 is a recognized pseudogene. The CDR3 covers 16 residues. CDR3 in DNA: TGTGCCAGCACCTTACAGGGGGCCCTAGCCAAAAACATTCAGTACTTC. It specifies CASTLQGALAKNIQYF.

The chain has TRBV4-1 and TRBJ1-4; a weak D match, TRBD1 (5 bases). The V and J ends lost 0 bases and 3 bases respectively, with 8 bases between them. This CDR3 has 15 residues. Per the germline V gene, CDR1 is MGHRA and CDR2 is YSYEKL. Here the CDR3 DNA reads TGCGCCAGCAGCCAAGACAGGGAGGCTAATGAAAAACTGTTTTTT. Protein product: CASSQDREANEKLFF.

This clone was recorded a few times. The V and J genes are TRBV28 and TRBJ2-7; 9 bases align to TRBD1. V was clipped by 7 bases and J by 0 bases; unmatched bases: 10. Germline CDR1 and CDR2: MDHEN and SYDVKM. The CDR3 loop spans 16 amino acids. CDR3 nucleotides: TGTGCCAGCACCGACTCCGGGACAGGGTTCTCCTACGAGCAGTACTTC. This encodes CASTDSGTGFSYEQYF.

The chain is built from TRBV5-1 and TRBJ2-2, with 9 bases that match TRBD2. With 2 bases clipped from V and 1 base from J, the junction kept 3 bases outside the gene matches. Germline CDR1 is SGHRS and CDR2 is YFSETQ. This CDR3 region has 16 residues. The CDR3 coding sequence is TGCGCCAGCAGCTTCCTAGCGGGGCTGAACACCGGGGAGCTGTTTTTT. Protein sequence: CASSFLAGLNTGELFF.

This chain links TRBV30 with TRBJ1-5; D is ambiguous. The germline V gene encodes CDR1 GTSNPN and CDR2 SVGIG (reference sequence). The CDR3 loop spans 12 amino acids. Trimming pared 3 bases from V and 4 bases from J, leaving 7 bases between. The CDR3: CAWSPGNQPQHF. CDR3 DNA sequence: TGTGCCTGGAGCCCGGGGAATCAGCCCCAGCATTTT.

The chain couples TRBV3-1 (or the pseudogene TRBV3-2) to TRBJ2-5, with unresolved D. CDR3 length equals 17 residues. The V end was cut by 1 base, the J end by 4 bases, with 19 bases between. Germline V CDR1 and CDR2: LGHDT, YNNKEL (reference sequence). CDR3 sequence (DNA): TGTGCCAGCAGCCAAGGGTTAACTACCGCGCGGCCAGAGACCCAGTACTTC. This translates into CASSQGLTTARPETQYF.

The chain employs TRBV11-2 and TRBJ2-7; 7 bases map to TRBD2. The CDR3 consists of 16 residues. With 3 bases clipped from V and 1 base from J, the junction kept 9 bases outside the gene matches. Germline CDR1 SGHAT, CDR2 FQNNGV. The CDR3 reads CASSLAGAGESYEQYF. DNA for the CDR3: TGTGCCAGCAGCTTGGCCGGGGCGGGAGAGTCCTACGAGCAGTACTTC. Drawing the rest from reference TRBV11-2 and TRBJ2-7, the complete variable domain is EAGVAQSPRYKIIEKRQSVAFWCNPISGHATLYWYQQILGQGPKLLIQFQNNGVVDDSQLPKDRFSAERLKGVDSTLKIQPAKLEDSAVYLCASSLAGAGESYEQYFGPGTRLTVT.

CDR3 protein: CASSLVDRGLYEQYF. In nucleotides, the CDR3 is TGTGCCAGCAGCTTAGTGGACAGGGGGTTGTACGAGCAGTACTTC. This sequence joins TRBV11-2 and TRBJ2-7; TRBD1 agrees at 10 bases. Germline V gene sequence: CDR1 SGHAT, CDR2 FQNNGV. This CDR3 has 15 residues. V shed 1 base, J shed 4 bases, and the junction held 4 bases outside the gene matches.

V usage is TRBV19 and J usage is TRBJ1-4, with TRBD1 matching over 10 bases. The CDR3 is made up of 14 amino acids. The trim removed 4 bases at V and 8 bases at J, leaving 4 bases unmatched. CDR1 and CDR2 (germline): LNHDA, SQIVND (reference sequence). The CDR3 DNA follows: TGTGCCAGTAGTACGACAGGGGGCGGAGAAAAACTGTTTTTT. Amino acid sequence: CASSTTGGGEKLFF. The complete variable domain, with remaining parts taken from reference TRBV19 and TRBJ1-4, reads DGGITQSPKYLFRKEGQNVTLSCEQNLNHDAMYWYRQDPGQGLRLIYYSQIVNDFQKGDIAEGYSVSREKKESFPLTVTSAQKNPTAFYLCASSTTGGGEKLFFGSGTQLSVL.

The rearrangement joins TRBV28 to TRBJ2-1, with a weak D call TRBD2 (7 bases). Trimming pared 4 bases from V and 0 bases from J, leaving 16 bases between. Germline values: CDR1 MDHEN, CDR2 SYDVKM. The CDR3 has 17 amino acids. The CDR3 DNA reads as TGTGCCAGCAGTTCGGGGGGCCTCCCTTCCTCCTACAATGAGCAGTTCTTC. It specifies CASSSGGLPSSYNEQFF.

The chain carries TRBV14 and TRBJ2-3; D is unclear. From germline, CDR1 is SGHDN and CDR2 FVKESK. The CDR3 length is 14 residues. Between the trimmed V and J ends, which lost 2 bases and 2 bases, there was a span of 8 bases. DNA for the CDR3: TGTGCCAGCAGCCAATACACGATCACAGATACGCAGTATTTT. Its translation: CASSQYTITDTQYF.

The CDR3 reads CASSENASAAQETQYF. CDR3 coding DNA: TGCGCCAGCAGTGAAAACGCTTCAGCGGCCCAAGAGACCCAGTACTTC. This sequence joins TRBV10-1 and TRBJ2-5; TRBD2 might be the D (5 bases). This CDR3 comprises 16 residues. V shed 3 bases and J shed 1 base, with 15 bases lying between them. The germline V gene encodes CDR1 WNHNN and CDR2 SYGVQD (reference sequence).

This chain connects TRBV15 to TRBJ2-7; 8 nucleotides match TRBD2. Unmatched junction bases numbered 7, after V lost 0 bases and J lost 3 bases. The CDR3 is 16 amino acids. Germline CDR1 is LNHNV and CDR2 is YYDKDF (reference sequence). The CDR3 coding sequence is TGTGCCACCAGCAGAGATCCTGACGGGAGGGACTACGAGCAGTACTTC. Amino acid sequence: CATSRDPDGRDYEQYF.

This clone was counted once. The V gene is TRBV19, the J gene TRBJ2-7; 11 nucleotides match TRBD1. Germline-derived CDR1 and CDR2 are LNHDA and SQIVND (reference sequence). CDR3 length equals 16 residues. V lost 6 bases and J lost 3; bases outside the gene matches: 10. The CDR3 DNA follows: TGTGCCAGTAGATTCGGAGGACAGGGGGCGAACTACGAGCAGTACTTC. Residues: CASRFGGQGANYEQYF.

V gene TRBV18 combines with J gene TRBJ2-5; D is undetermined. V was trimmed by 2 bases and J by 2 bases, leaving 9 bases between them. This CDR3 comprises 14 residues. Germline CDR1 reads KGHSH; CDR2 reads LQKENI. The CDR3 here is CASSPGSPQETQYF. The CDR3 DNA reads as TGTGCCAGCTCACCAGGTAGCCCACAAGAGACCCAGTACTTC.

The rearrangement uses TRBV28 and TRBJ1-6; no clear D. CDR1 and CDR2 (germline): MDHEN, SYDVKM. The CDR3 covers 14 residues. V lost 7 bases and J lost 6, with 13 bases in between. The CDR3 region is CASKVRELNSPLHF. In DNA form, the CDR3 reads TGTGCCAGCAAGGTCCGGGAACTTAATTCACCCCTCCACTTT.